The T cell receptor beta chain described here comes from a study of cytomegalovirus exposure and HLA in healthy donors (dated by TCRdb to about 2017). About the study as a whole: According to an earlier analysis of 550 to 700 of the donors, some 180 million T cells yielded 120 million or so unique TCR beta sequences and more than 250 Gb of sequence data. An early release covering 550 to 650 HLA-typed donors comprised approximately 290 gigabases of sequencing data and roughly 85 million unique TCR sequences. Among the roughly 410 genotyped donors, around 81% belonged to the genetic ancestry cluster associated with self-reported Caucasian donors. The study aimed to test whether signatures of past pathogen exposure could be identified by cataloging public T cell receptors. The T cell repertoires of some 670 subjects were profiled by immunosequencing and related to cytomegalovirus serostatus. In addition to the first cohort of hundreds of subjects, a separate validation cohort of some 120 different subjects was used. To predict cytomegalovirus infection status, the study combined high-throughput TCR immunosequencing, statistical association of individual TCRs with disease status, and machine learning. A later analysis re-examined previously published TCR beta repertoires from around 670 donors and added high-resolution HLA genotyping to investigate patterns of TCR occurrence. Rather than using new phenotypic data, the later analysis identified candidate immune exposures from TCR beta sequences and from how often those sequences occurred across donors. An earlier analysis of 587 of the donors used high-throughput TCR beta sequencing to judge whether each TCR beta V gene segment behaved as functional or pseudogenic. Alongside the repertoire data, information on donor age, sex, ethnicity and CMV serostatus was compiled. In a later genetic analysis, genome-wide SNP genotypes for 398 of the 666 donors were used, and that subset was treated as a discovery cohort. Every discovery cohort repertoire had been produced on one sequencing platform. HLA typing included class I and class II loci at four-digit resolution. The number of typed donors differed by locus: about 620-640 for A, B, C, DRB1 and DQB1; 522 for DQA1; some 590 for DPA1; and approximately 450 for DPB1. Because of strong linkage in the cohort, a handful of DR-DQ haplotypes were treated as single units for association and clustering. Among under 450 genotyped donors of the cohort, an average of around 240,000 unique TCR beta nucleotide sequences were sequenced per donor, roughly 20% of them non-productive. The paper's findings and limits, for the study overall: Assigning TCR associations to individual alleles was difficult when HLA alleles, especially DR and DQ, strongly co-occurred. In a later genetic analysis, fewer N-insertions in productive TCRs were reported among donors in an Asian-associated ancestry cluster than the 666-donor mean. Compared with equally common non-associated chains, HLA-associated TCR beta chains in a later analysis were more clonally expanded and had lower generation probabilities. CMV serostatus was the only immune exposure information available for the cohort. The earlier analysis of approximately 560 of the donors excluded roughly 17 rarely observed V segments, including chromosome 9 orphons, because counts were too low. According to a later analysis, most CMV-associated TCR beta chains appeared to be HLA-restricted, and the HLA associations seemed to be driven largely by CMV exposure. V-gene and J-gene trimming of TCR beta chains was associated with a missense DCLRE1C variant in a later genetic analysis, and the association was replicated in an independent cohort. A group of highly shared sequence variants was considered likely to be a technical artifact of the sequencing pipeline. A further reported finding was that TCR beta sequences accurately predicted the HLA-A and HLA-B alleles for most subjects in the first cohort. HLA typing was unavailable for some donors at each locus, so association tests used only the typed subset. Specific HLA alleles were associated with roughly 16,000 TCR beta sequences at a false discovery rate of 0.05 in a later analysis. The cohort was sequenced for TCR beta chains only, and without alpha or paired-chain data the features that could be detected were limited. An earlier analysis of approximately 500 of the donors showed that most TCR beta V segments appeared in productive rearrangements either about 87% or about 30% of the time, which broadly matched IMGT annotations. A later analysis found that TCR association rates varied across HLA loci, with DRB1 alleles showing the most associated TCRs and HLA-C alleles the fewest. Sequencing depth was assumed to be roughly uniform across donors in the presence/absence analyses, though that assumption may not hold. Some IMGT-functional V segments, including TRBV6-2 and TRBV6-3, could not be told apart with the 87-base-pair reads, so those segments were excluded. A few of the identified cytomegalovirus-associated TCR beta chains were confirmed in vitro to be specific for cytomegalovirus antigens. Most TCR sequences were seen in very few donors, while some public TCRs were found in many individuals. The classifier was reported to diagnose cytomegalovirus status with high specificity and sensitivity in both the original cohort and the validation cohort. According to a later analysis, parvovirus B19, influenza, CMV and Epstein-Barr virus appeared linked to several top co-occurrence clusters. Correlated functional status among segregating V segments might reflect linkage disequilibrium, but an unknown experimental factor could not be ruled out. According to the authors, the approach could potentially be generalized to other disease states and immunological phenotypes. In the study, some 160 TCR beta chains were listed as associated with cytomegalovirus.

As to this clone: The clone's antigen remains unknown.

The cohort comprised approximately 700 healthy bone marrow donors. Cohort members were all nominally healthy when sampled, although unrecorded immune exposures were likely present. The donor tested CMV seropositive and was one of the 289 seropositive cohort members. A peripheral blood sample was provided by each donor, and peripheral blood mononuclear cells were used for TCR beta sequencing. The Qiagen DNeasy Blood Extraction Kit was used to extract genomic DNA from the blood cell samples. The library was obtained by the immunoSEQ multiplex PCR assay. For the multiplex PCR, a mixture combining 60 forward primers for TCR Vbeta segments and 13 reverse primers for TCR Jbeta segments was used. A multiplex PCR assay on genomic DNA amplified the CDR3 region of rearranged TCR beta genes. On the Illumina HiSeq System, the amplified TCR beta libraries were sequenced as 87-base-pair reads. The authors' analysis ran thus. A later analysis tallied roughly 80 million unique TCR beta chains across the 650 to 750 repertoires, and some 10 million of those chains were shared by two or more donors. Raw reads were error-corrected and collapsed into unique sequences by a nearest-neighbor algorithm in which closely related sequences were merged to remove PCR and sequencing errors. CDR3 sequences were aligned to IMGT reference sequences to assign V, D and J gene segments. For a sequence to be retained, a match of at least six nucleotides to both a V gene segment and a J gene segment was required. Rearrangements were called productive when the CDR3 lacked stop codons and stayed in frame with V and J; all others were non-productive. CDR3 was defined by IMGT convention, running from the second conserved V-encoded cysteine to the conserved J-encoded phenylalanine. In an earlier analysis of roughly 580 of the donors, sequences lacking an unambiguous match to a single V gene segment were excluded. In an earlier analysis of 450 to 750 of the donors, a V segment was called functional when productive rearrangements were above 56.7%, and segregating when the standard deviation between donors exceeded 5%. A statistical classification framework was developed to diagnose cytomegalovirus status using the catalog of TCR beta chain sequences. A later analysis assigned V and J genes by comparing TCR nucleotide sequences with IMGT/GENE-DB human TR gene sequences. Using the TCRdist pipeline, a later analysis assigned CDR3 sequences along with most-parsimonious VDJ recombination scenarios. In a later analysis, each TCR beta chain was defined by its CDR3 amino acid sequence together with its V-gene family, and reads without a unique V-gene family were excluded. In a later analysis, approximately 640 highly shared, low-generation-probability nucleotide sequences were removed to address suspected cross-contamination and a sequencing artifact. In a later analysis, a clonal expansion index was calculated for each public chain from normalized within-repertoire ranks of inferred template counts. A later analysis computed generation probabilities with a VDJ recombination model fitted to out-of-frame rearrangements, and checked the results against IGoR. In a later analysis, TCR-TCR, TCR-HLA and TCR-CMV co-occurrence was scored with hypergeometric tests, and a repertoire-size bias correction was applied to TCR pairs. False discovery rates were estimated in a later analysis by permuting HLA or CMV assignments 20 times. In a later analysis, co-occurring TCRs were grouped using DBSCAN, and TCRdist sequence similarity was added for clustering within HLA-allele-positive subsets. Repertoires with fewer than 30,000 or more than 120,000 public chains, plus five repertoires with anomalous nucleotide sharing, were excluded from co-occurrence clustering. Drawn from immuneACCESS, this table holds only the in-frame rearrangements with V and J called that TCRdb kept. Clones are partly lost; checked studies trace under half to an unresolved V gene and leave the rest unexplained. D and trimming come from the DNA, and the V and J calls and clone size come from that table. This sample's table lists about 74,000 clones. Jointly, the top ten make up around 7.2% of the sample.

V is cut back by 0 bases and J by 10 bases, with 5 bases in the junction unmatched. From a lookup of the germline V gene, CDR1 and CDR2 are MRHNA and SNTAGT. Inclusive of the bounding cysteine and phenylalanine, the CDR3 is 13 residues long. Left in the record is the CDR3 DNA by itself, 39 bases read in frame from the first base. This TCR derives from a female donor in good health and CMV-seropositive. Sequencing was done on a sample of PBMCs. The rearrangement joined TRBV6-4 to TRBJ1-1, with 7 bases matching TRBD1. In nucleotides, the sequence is TGTGCCAGCAGTGACTCGGAACAGGGGATAGCTTTCTTT. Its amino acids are CASSDSEQGIAFF.